The 31 T cell receptor beta chains reported below all come from one sample, sequenced in a study of T-cell memory formation after mild COVID-19. MiXCR, applied by TCRdb to the 5' RACE reads, yields one record per CDR3 protein. The top ten hold roughly 21% of the sample, which has 350,000 to 550,000 distinct CDR3 sequences, roughly 18% seen once. Sequencing input: PBMCs or a T cell subset sorted from them (not recorded which). The receptors come from a man aged 18 to 29 who had mild COVID-19 (a few samples of this study predate the infection). Cell type and time point are not known.

The gene calls are TRBV24-1 and TRBJ2-7; D tentatively fits TRBD1 or TRBD2 (5 bases each). Germline assignment: CDR1 KGHDR and CDR2 SFDVKD. The CDR3 spans 14 residues. The CDR3, as DNA: TGTCCCACCGTTCCCGGGGCCAGCTTCTACGAGCAGTACGTC. This sequence encodes CPTVPGASFYEQYV.

The rearrangement links TRBV19 to TRBJ2-3, with D possibly called TRBD1 or TRBD2 (5 bases each). The CDR3 is made up of 14 amino acids. Germline loops: CDR1 LNHDA, CDR2 SQIVND (reference sequence). V dropped 7 bases and J dropped 4 bases, with 15 bases sitting between them. In DNA, the CDR3 is TGTGCCAGTATTCCCGGACGAGGGGCAGATACGCAGTATTTT. This gives the protein CASIPGRGADTQYF.

This clonotype has only a few counts. The chain combines TRBV12-3 or TRBV12-4 with TRBJ2-7; D possibly corresponds to TRBD2 (5 bases). V was cut by 11 bases and J by 3 bases, with 17 bases left in between. This CDR3 contains 13 residues. CDR3 amino acids: CACTRRIGYEQYF. The DNA of the CDR3 is TGTGCCTGTACTAGGCGGATTGGCTACGAGCAGTACTTC.

Only a few counts were recorded for this clonotype. This chain joins TRBV5-6 and TRBJ1-2, with 8 bases aligning to TRBD1. The germline V gene has CDR1 SGHDT and CDR2 YYEEEE. V lost 4 bases and J lost 8; bases outside the gene matches: 19. This CDR3 is built from 17 residues. The CDR3 protein is CASSRDGEDRGWKGYTF. The CDR3 DNA reads as TGTGCCAGCAGCCGAGACGGAGAAGACAGGGGATGGAAGGGCTACACCTTC.

The chain combines TRBV28 with TRBJ2-7, with D hard to call. Germline CDR1 MDHEN, CDR2 SYDVKM. The CDR3 is 14 amino acids. Deletions cut 5 bases from V and 0 bases from J, with 11 bases between. The CDR3 spells CASSTFKTSYEQYV. The CDR3 DNA follows: TGTGCCAGCAGTACCTTTAAGACCTCCTACGAGCAGTACGTC.

This clonotype was found once. This chain connects TRBV20-1 to TRBJ1-1; no reliable D call. V lost 0 bases, J lost 6 bases, and 14 bases lay in between. This CDR3 has 14 amino acids. The V gene's germline CDR1 is DFQATT and CDR2 SNEGSKA (reference sequence). CDR3 coding DNA: TGCAGTGCTAGAGAGGACGGCTTGAGCGCTGAAGCTTTCTTT. Its protein product is CSAREDGLSAEAFF.

This clonotype was recorded at least ten times. This chain uses TRBV7-3 with TRBJ1-5, with D unresolved. In germline, CDR1 is SGHTA, CDR2 FQGTGA. V lost 4 bases, J lost 7 bases, and 11 bases lay in between. The CDR3 consists of 13 residues. The CDR3 nucleotides are TGTGCCAGCAGCTCCTTTCCGGGCCAGCCCCAGCATTTT. Translated: CASSSFPGQPQHF. Full variable domain (outside the CDR3, taken from reference TRBV7-3 and TRBJ1-5): GAGVSQTPSNKVTEKGKYVELRCDPISGHTALYWYRQSLGQGPEFLIYFQGTGAADDSGLPNDRFFAVRPEGSVSTLKIQRTERGDSAVYLCASSSFPGQPQHFGDGTRLSIL.

The V gene is TRBV4-1, the J gene TRBJ2-3; the D is unclear. V was clipped by 1 base and J by 9 bases, with 11 bases between them. The CDR3 totals 13 residues. Germline loops: CDR1 MGHRA, CDR2 YSYEKL. The CDR3 DNA reads as TGCGCCAGCAGCCAAGTGGGCTACCGAACGCAGTATTTT. It encodes CASSQVGYRTQYF.

This clonotype was detected ten times or more. The CDR3 spells CASSQDRSSGNTIYF. The CDR3 DNA reads as TGCGCCAGCAGCCAAGATAGGAGCTCTGGAAACACCATATATTTT. The chain recombines TRBV4-3 with TRBJ1-3, with D hard to call. Germline V gene lookup returns CDR1 LGHNA and CDR2 YSLEER. Trimming pared 0 bases from V and 0 bases from J, leaving 6 bases between. The CDR3 has 15 amino acids.

The chain carries TRBV18 and TRBJ2-1; 10 positions match TRBD1. Trimming removed 8 bases from V and 8 bases from J; junction bases left unmatched: 9. The CDR3 runs to 14 residues. The germline V gene encodes CDR1 KGHSH and CDR2 LQKENI. CDR3 residues: CASLTGTGVDEQFF. The DNA for the CDR3 is TGTGCCAGCCTGACCGGGACAGGGGTGGATGAGCAGTTCTTC.

The chain uses TRBV10-3 and TRBJ2-5; 8 bases map to TRBD2. The trim removed 0 bases at V and 6 bases at J, leaving 9 bases unmatched. Per germline, CDR1 ENHRY and CDR2 SYGVKD. This CDR3 contains 16 residues. The CDR3 DNA reads TGTGCCATCAGTGAGTCTGGCGGGGGGACCAAGAAGACCCAGTACTTC. Amino acid sequence: CAISESGGGTKKTQYF.

Only a few counts were recorded for this clonotype. The V gene is TRBV7-2, the J gene TRBJ1-2; TRBD1 aligns across 8 bases. This CDR3 is built from 15 residues. Germline trimming cut 5 bases from V and 6 bases from J; bases unmatched to any gene: 11. Per the germline V gene, CDR1 is SGHTA and CDR2 is FQGNSA. This chain's CDR3 is CASSPIQGAQDGYTF. The CDR3 DNA reads TGTGCCAGCAGCCCTATTCAGGGGGCACAGGATGGCTACACCTTC.

This clonotype was detected many times. The chain couples TRBV11-2 to TRBJ2-1; no clear D gene. The CDR3 is 12 residues long. Germline lookup yields CDR1 SGHAT and CDR2 FQNNGV. Deletions cut 5 bases from V and 6 bases from J, with 8 bases between. CDR3 sequence: CASSPMVNEQFF. The CDR3 region has the DNA TGTGCCAGCAGCCCCATGGTCAATGAGCAGTTCTTC.

This clonotype came up a few times. This chain uses TRBV9 with TRBJ2-1; 8 bases agree with TRBD1. The CDR3 has 16 amino acids. V dropped 4 bases and J dropped 3; count of bases not matched to a gene: 9. Germline V gene data show CDR1 as SGDLS and CDR2 as YYNGEE. As DNA, the CDR3 is TGTGCCAGCAGCCCCAGGGCAGGGGGCTTCTACAATGAGCAGTTCTTC. Translating it yields CASSPRAGGFYNEQFF.

This clonotype was recorded at least ten times. The genes are TRBV7-9 and TRBJ2-5; the D gene is possibly TRBD1 (6 bases). V was shortened by 0 bases and J by 1 base, with 12 bases between the two germline ends. The CDR3 has 16 residues. Germline-derived CDR1 and CDR2 are SEHNR and FQNEAQ (reference sequence). The CDR3 here is CASSLAGAILQETQYF. CDR3 in DNA: TGTGCCAGCAGCTTAGCGGGGGCCATCCTCCAAGAGACCCAGTACTTC.

V gene TRBV6-5 combines with J gene TRBJ2-1, with 9 nucleotides matching TRBD1. The junction had 9 bases not matched to a gene; V was cut back by 5 bases and J by 1 base. The CDR3 is made up of 17 amino acids. Germline V gene sequence: CDR1 MNHEY, CDR2 SVGAGI. This CDR3 is CASSTRTGALSYNEQFF. CDR3 DNA: TGTGCCAGCAGTACCCGGACAGGGGCGTTGTCCTACAATGAGCAGTTCTTC.

This chain links TRBV11-2 with TRBJ1-4; 7 bases are shared with TRBD1. The CDR3 contains 14 residues. The germline V gene has CDR1 SGHAT and CDR2 FQNNGV. Unmatched junction bases numbered 7, after V lost 5 bases and J lost 7 bases. Here the CDR3 DNA reads TGTGCCAGCAGCCTTACAGGGGCCGGTGAAAAACTGTTTTTT. Its protein product is CASSLTGAGEKLFF.

This clonotype showed up many times. The chain uses TRBV4-2 and TRBJ2-5, with 13 bases lining up with TRBD2. The CDR3 loop spans 17 amino acids. V lost 4 bases and J lost 0; bases outside the gene matches: 5. Germline V gene sequence: CDR1 LGHNA, CDR2 YNFKEQ. The CDR3 bases are TGTGCCAGCAGCCGAGGGACTAGCGGGGCGTACCAAGAGACCCAGTACTTC. It codes for CASSRGTSGAYQETQYF.

This clonotype was seen only a few times. This sequence joins TRBV20-1 and TRBJ2-1; 8 bases are a match to TRBD2. Germline values: CDR1 DFQATT, CDR2 SNEGSKA (reference sequence). CDR3 length: 13 residues. DNA of the CDR3: TGCGGATCGAGCGGGGGCTCCTACAATGAGCAGTTCTTC. Protein product: CGSSGGSYNEQFF.

This clonotype has just a few counts. The gene calls are TRBV7-8 and TRBJ2-2; no clear D. CDR3 length equals 14 residues. Trimming left V 6 bases short and J 0 bases short, with 8 bases between. Per germline, CDR1 SGHVS and CDR2 FQNEAQ. DNA of the CDR3: TGTGCCAGCAGGCGTGGCGCGAACACCGGGGAGCTGTTTTTT. Residues: CASRRGANTGELFF.

This sequence joins TRBV6-5 and TRBJ2-4, with a possible D match to TRBD2 (6 bases). The germline V gene encodes CDR1 MNHEY and CDR2 SVGAGI. V dropped 6 bases and J dropped 6 bases, with 12 bases sitting between them. The CDR3 length is 13 residues. The CDR3 region is CASSAGGGNIQYF. The CDR3 DNA is TGTGCCAGCAGCGCCGGGGGAGGAAACATTCAGTACTTC.

This clonotype showed up many times. The chain links TRBV5-6 to TRBJ2-2; D is perhaps TRBD1 or TRBD2 (5 bases each). The CDR3 covers 15 residues. Germline loops: CDR1 SGHDT, CDR2 YYEEEE. V lost 0 bases and J lost 6, with 12 bases in between. CDR3 loop: CASSLAGTPAGELFF. Written as DNA, the CDR3 is TGTGCCAGCAGCTTGGCCGGGACCCCGGCCGGGGAGCTGTTTTTT.

The gene calls are TRBV15 and TRBJ1-1; D remains ambiguous. Trimming cost V 8 bases and J 3 bases, with 13 bases left between them. The germline gives CDR1 LNHNV, CDR2 YYDKDF (reference sequence). CDR3 length equals 13 residues. CDR3 sequence: CATRRGWDTEAFF. CDR3 coding DNA: TGTGCCACCCGGCGAGGATGGGACACTGAAGCTTTCTTT.

V usage is TRBV20-1 and J usage is TRBJ2-5; D perhaps matches TRBD1 (6 bases). The germline V gene encodes CDR1 DFQATT and CDR2 SNEGSKA (reference sequence). Trimming removed 5 bases from V and 12 bases from J, with 22 bases in between. The length of the CDR3 is 13 residues. The CDR3 here is CSAPSHSMTGEYF. Written as DNA, the CDR3 is TGCAGTGCTCCTTCCCACTCCATGACAGGAGAGTACTTC.

This rearrangement joins TRBV10-3 to TRBJ2-3, with 7 bases matching TRBD2. J gave up 0 bases and V 4 bases, and 4 bases lay outside the gene matches. This CDR3 comprises 15 residues. Germline V gene lookup returns CDR1 ENHRY and CDR2 SYGVKD. CDR3 loop: CAISGSGVSTDTQYF. CDR3 coding DNA: TGTGCCATCAGTGGCAGCGGGGTGAGCACAGATACGCAGTATTTT.

This rearrangement joins TRBV14 to TRBJ2-6; the D call may be TRBD1 or TRBD2 (5 bases each). The germline V and J ends were trimmed by 1 base and 2 bases, with 18 bases remaining between them. The CDR3 contains 19 residues. Per the germline V gene, CDR1 is SGHDN and CDR2 is FVKESK. As DNA, the CDR3 is TGTGCCAGCAGCCAAGTCGGGGCCCATTTGGCGGCTGGGGCCAACGTCCTGACTTTC. The encoded protein is CASSQVGAHLAAGANVLTF. Full variable domain (rest looked up from reference TRBV14 and TRBJ2-6): EAGVTQFPSHSVIEKGQTVTLRCDPISGHDNLYWYRRVMGKEIKFLLHFVKESKQDESGMPNNRFLAERTGGTYSTLKVQPAELEDSGVYFCASSQVGAHLAAGANVLTFGAGSRLTVL.

The rearrangement joins TRBV5-1 to TRBJ2-1, with 8 bases matching TRBD1. CDR3 length: 16 residues. CDR1 and CDR2 from the germline V gene are SGHRS and YFSETQ. Trimming took 4 bases from V and 9 from J; bases not matched to a gene: 15. CDR3 DNA sequence: TGCGCCAGCAGCCCCGGACAGGGAGTCGGGGACGTTGAGCAGTTCTTC. Amino acids: CASSPGQGVGDVEQFF. Looking up the rest from reference TRBV5-1 and TRBJ2-1 gives the full variable domain: KAGVTQTPRYLIKTRGQQVTLSCSPISGHRSVSWYQQTPGQGLQFLFEYFSETQRNKGNFPGRFSGRQFSNSRSEMNVSTLELGDSALYLCASSPGQGVGDVEQFFGPGTRLTVL.

The genes are TRBV29-1 and TRBJ2-3; TRBD1 might be the D (5 bases). Trimming took 6 bases from V and 1 from J, leaving 14 bases between them. The CDR3 has 14 residues. The germline V gene encodes CDR1 SQVTM and CDR2 ANQGSEA. CDR3 nucleotides: TGCAGCGTGATCGGCGCAGGGCGCACAGATACGCAGTATTTT. Its protein is CSVIGAGRTDTQYF.

This clonotype was counted only a few times. The chain joins TRBV7-8 to TRBJ1-3; D uncertain. The CDR3 length is 19 residues. Trimming took 4 bases from V and 0 from J, leaving 22 bases between them. The germline gives CDR1 SGHVS, CDR2 FQNEAQ. The CDR3, as DNA: TGTGCCAGCAGCTCTTATTCCGGCGAAGGGAAATTCTCTGGAAACACCATATATTTT. Encoded protein: CASSSYSGEGKFSGNTIYF. Full variable domain (outside the CDR3, taken from reference TRBV7-8 and TRBJ1-3): GAGVSQSPRYKVAKRGQDVALRCDPISGHVSLFWYQQALGQGPEFLTYFQNEAQLDKSGLPSDRFFAERPEGSVSTLKIQRTQQEDSAVYLCASSSYSGEGKFSGNTIYFGEGSWLTVV.

This clonotype was picked up many times. CDR3 protein: CASSLEGTGFLGDGYTF. Written as DNA, the CDR3 is TGCGCCAGCAGCTTGGAGGGGACAGGGTTCCTCGGGGATGGCTACACCTTC. The gene calls are TRBV5-1 and TRBJ1-2; 9 bases fit TRBD1. CDR3 length: 17 residues. CDR1 is SGHRS and CDR2 is YFSETQ in the germline V gene. Germline trimming cut 0 bases from V and 6 bases from J; bases unmatched to any gene: 12.

This clonotype was recorded a few times. V gene TRBV4-3 combines with J gene TRBJ2-5, with 8 nucleotides matching TRBD2. The CDR3 is 14 amino acids. V gave up 3 bases and J gave up 5 bases; unmatched junction bases: 5. Per germline, CDR1 LGHNA and CDR2 YSLEER. CDR3 sequence: CASSQDRLAETQYF. The CDR3 DNA reads as TGCGCCAGCAGCCAGGACCGACTAGCGGAGACCCAGTACTTC.